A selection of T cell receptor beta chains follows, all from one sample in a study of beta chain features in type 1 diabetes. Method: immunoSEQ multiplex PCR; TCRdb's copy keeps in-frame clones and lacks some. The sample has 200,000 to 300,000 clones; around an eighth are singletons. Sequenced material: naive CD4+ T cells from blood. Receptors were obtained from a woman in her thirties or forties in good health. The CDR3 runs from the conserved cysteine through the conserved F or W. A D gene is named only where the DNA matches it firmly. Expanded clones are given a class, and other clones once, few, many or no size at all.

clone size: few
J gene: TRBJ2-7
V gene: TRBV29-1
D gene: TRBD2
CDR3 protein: CSDWTSSSHEQYF
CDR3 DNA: TGCAGCGACTGGACTAGCTCTTCTCACGAGCAGTACTTC

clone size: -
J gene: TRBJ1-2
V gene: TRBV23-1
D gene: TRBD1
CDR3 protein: CASSQSTMGQGPNYGYTF
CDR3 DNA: TGCGCCAGCAGTCAATCGACTATGGGACAGGGACCTAACTATGGCTACACCTTC

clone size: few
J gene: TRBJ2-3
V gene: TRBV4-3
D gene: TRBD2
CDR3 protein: CASSQDLSGGTDTQYF
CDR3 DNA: TGCGCCAGCAGCCAAGATCTCAGCGGGGGCACAGATACGCAGTATTTT

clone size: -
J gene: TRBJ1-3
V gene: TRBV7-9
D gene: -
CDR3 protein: CASSLTPGAGNTIYF
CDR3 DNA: TGTGCCAGCAGCTTAACCCCAGGGGCTGGAAACACCATATATTTT

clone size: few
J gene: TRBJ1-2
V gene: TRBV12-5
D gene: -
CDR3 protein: CASGAHREVPYGYTF
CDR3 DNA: TGTGCTAGTGGTGCCCACCGGGAAGTGCCCTATGGCTACACCTTC

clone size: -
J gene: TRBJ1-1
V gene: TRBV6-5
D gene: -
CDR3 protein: CASSYSAPRSDTEAFF
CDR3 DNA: TGTGCCAGCAGTTACTCGGCACCAAGGAGTGACACTGAAGCTTTCTTT

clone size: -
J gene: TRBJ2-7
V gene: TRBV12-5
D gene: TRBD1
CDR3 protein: CASGTMAGTGKDF
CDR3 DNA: TGTGCTAGTGGTACCATGGCGGGGACAGGGAAGGACTTC

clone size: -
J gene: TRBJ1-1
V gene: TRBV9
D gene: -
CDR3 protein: CASSVAQGVAFF
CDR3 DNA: TGTGCCAGCAGCGTAGCTCAGGGCGTTGCTTTCTTT

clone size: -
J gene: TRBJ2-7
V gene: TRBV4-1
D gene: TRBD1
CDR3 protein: CASSQLGQSYEQYF
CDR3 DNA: TGTGCCAGCAGCCAGTTGGGACAGTCCTACGAGCAGTACTTC

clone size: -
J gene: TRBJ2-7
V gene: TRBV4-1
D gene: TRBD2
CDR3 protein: CASSQVLAGITYEQYF
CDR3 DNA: TGCGCCAGCAGCCAAGTATTAGCGGGGATAACCTACGAGCAGTACTTC

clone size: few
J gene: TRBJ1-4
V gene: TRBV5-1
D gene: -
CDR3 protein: CASSPGTTTNEKLFF
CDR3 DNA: TGCGCCAGCAGTCCCGGGACAACAACTAATGAAAAACTGTTTTTT

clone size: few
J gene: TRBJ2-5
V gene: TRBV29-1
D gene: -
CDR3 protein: CSVETTGSETQYF
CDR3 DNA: TGCAGCGTTGAAACAACAGGATCTGAGACCCAGTACTTC

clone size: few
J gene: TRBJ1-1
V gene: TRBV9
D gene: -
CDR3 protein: CASSVATGTLGTEAFF
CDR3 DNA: TGTGCCAGCAGCGTAGCCACAGGGACCCTGGGGACTGAAGCTTTCTTT

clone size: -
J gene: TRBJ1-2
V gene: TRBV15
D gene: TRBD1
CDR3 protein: CATSRPGQGASGYTF
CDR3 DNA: TGTGCCACCAGCAGACCAGGACAGGGTGCGAGTGGCTACACCTTC

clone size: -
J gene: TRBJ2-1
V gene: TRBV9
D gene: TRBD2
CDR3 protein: CASSSDPSGGPNEQFF
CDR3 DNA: TGTGCCAGCAGCTCCGACCCTAGCGGGGGGCCCAATGAGCAGTTCTTC

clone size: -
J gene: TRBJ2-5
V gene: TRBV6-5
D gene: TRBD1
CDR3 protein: CASRETGSETQYF
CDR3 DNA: TGTGCCAGCAGGGAGACAGGGTCGGAGACCCAGTACTTC

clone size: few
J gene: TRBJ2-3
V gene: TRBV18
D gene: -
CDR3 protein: CASSPFVAGRTDTQYF
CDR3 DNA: TGTGCCAGCTCACCTTTCGTTGCAGGGAGGACAGATACGCAGTATTTT

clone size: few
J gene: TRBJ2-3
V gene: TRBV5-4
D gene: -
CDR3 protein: CASQRGTDTQYF
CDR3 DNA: TGTGCCAGCCAGCGGGGCACAGATACGCAGTATTTT

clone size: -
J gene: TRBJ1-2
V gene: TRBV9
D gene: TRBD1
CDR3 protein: CASRASGTGSYGYTF
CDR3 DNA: TGTGCCAGCAGAGCCTCCGGGACAGGGTCTTATGGCTACACCTTC

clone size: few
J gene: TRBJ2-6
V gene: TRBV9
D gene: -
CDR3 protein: CASSSRPPWEGGLASGANVLTF
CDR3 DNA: TGTGCCAGCAGCTCCAGACCCCCATGGGAGGGGGGGCTCGCTTCTGGGGCCAACGTCCTGACTTTC